This entry lists 12 T cell receptor beta chains sequenced from one sample in a study of control samples from healthy donors and cancer patients. Using immunoSEQ multiplex PCR, the repertoire was profiled, and TCRdb retains in-frame clones only, with some absent. The data hold more than 95,000 clones, with 93% observed a single time. The source material was blood. These receptors were obtained from a man under 40 in good health.

The chain employs TRBV5-1 and TRBJ1-3; TRBD1 might be the D (5 bases). Germline V lookup: CDR1 SGHRS, CDR2 YFSETQ. The germline V and J ends were trimmed by 0 bases and 0 bases, with 7 bases remaining between them. The CDR3 contains 15 residues. CDR3 bases: TGCGCCAGCAGCTTGGCGGGACCCTCTGGAAACACCATATATTTT. It yields the protein CASSLAGPSGNTIYF.

The rearrangement links TRBV7-2 to TRBJ2-3; 7 nucleotides agree with TRBD1. Germline CDR1 SGHTA, CDR2 FQGNSA. CDR3 length: 15 residues. J lost 7 bases, V lost 2 bases, and 9 bases had no gene match. CDR3 nucleotide sequence: TGTGCCAGCAGCTTAACCCAGACAGGGTTGAATACGCAGTATTTT. Its translation is CASSLTQTGLNTQYF.

The rearrangement uses TRBV19 and TRBJ1-2; TRBD1 is a possible D gene (5 bases). CDR1 LNHDA and CDR2 SQIVND come from the germline V gene (reference sequence). CDR3 length equals 14 residues. The ends were cut back, 3 bases at V and 7 bases at J, with 15 bases in the middle. This chain's CDR3 is CASSMGQGTTGYTF. CDR3 coding DNA: TGTGCCAGTAGTATGGGTCAGGGTACAACTGGCTACACCTTC.

This clone occurred once. The chain recombines TRBV7-9 with TRBJ2-7; D gene uncertain. This CDR3 contains 14 residues. Germline V gene sequence: CDR1 SEHNR, CDR2 FQNEAQ (reference sequence). The V gene lost 0 bases and the J gene lost 3 bases, with 9 bases spanning the gap. This chain's CDR3 is CASSLARGHYEQYF. The DNA for the CDR3 is TGTGCCAGCAGCTTAGCCCGAGGCCACTACGAGCAGTACTTC.

The V call is TRBV4-1, the J call TRBJ2-3; D is undetermined. Germline V gene data show CDR1 as MGHRA and CDR2 as YSYEKL. The CDR3 is 14 residues long. V was shortened by 1 base and J by 2 bases, with 7 bases between the two germline ends. DNA for the CDR3: TGCGCCAGCAGCCAAGTCCCGACCACAGATACGCAGTATTTT. Amino acid sequence: CASSQVPTTDTQYF.

The rearrangement uses TRBV2 and TRBJ1-5; maybe TRBD1 (5 bases). The CDR3 consists of 13 residues. Looked up from germline, CDR1 is SNHLY and CDR2 is FYNNEI. With 7 bases removed from V and 4 bases from J, the gap between germline ends came to 11 bases. The CDR3 DNA reads as TGTGCCAGCAAGGGACGGCTAAATCAGCCCCAGCATTTT. Residues: CASKGRLNQPQHF.

This clone was detected only once. The chain employs TRBV10-3 and TRBJ2-3, with 8 bases aligning to TRBD2. CDR1 is ENHRY and CDR2 is SYGVKD in the germline V gene. J gave up 2 bases and V 2 bases, and 3 bases lay outside the gene matches. This CDR3 has 15 residues. CDR3 nucleotide sequence: TGTGCCATCAGTGAGGGGACTAGGGACACAGATACGCAGTATTTT. This sequence encodes CAISEGTRDTDTQYF.

The chain combines TRBV12-3 or TRBV12-4 with TRBJ1-2; TRBD1 might be the D (5 bases). V was pared by 5 bases and J by 7 bases, with 14 bases between. The CDR3 runs to 13 residues. As DNA, the CDR3 is TGTGCCAGCAGTAAAGGGGCTATCTCTGGCTACACCTTC. Protein: CASSKGAISGYTF.

The rearrangement links TRBV5-1 to TRBJ1-1; TRBD1 agrees at 7 bases. The CDR3 length is 14 residues. The germline V gene has CDR1 SGHRS and CDR2 YFSETQ. Trimming removed 4 bases from V and 2 bases from J; junction bases left unmatched: 5. CDR3 sequence reads: CASSTGQTNTEAFF. CDR3 DNA sequence: TGCGCCAGCAGCACGGGACAGACCAACACTGAAGCTTTCTTT.

The chain is built from TRBV9 and TRBJ2-5; 7 bases match TRBD2. Trimming cost V 0 bases and J 5 bases; bases outside gene matches: 4. Germline V gene data show CDR1 as SGDLS and CDR2 as YYNGEE. The CDR3 loop spans 14 amino acids. CDR3 nucleotide sequence: TGTGCCAGCAGCGTAGAGGGGCGGGGGGAGACCCAGTACTTC. Protein sequence: CASSVEGRGETQYF.

V usage is TRBV12-5 and J usage is TRBJ2-1; 8 bases map to TRBD1. This CDR3 region has 14 residues. Unmatched junction bases numbered 17, after V lost 10 bases and J lost 12 bases. CDR1 and CDR2 (germline): LGHNT, FRNRAP. The CDR3 reads CAIVSRDRGLGQFF. The CDR3 DNA reads TGTGCTATCGTTTCCCGAGACAGGGGTTTAGGGCAGTTCTTC.

The rearrangement uses TRBV21-1 and TRBJ1-2. TRBV21-1 is reported as a pseudogene. The CDR3 spans 14 residues. The CDR3 is CASSKNSENYGYTF. In DNA, the CDR3 is TGTGCCAGCAGCAAAAATTCGGAAAACTATGGCTACACCTTC.